The 5 T cell receptor beta chains below all came from one sample that was sequenced in a study of ipilimumab plus nivolumab after autologous stem cell transplantation. Sequencing used immunoSEQ multiplex PCR; TCRdb keeps in-frame clones, though not all of them. The sample lists 84,000 or so clones; around 80% were seen once. The specimen comprised PBMCs, sampled in a trial of ipilimumab plus nivolumab as post-transplant consolidation. The receptors were gathered from a male donor with diffuse large B-cell lymphoma.

The genes are TRBV7-9 and TRBJ1-4, with D uncertain. Trimming shortened V by 6 bases and J by 3 bases, and 11 bases separated the two germline ends. The CDR3 loop spans 14 amino acids. Per germline, CDR1 SEHNR and CDR2 FQNEAQ (reference sequence). The CDR3, as DNA: TGTGCCAGCAGTAAAGGTGGGGCTAATGAAAAACTGTTTTTT. Amino acids: CASSKGGANEKLFF. Based on the CDR3 plus reference TRBV7-9 and TRBJ1-4, the full variable domain is DTGVSQNPRHKITKRGQNVTFRCDPISEHNRLYWYRQTLGQGPEFLTYFQNEAQLEKSRLLSDRFSAERPKGSFSTLEIQRTEQGDSAMYLCASSKGGANEKLFFGSGTQLSVL.

This clone was seen once. J is TRBJ2-1 and V is TRBV7-6; the match to TRBD1 covers 9 bases. CDR1 and CDR2 (germline): SGHVS, FNYEAQ. CDR3 length equals 16 residues. With 1 base clipped from V and 7 bases from J, the junction kept 8 bases outside the gene matches. The CDR3 loop is CASSLVVGQGGNEQFF. For the CDR3, the DNA is TGTGCCAGCAGCTTAGTAGTGGGACAGGGTGGGAATGAGCAGTTCTTC. Full variable domain (rest looked up from reference TRBV7-6 and TRBJ2-1): GAGVSQSPRYKVTKRGQDVALRCDPISGHVSLYWYRQALGQGPEFLTYFNYEAQQDKSGLPNDRFSAERPEGSISTLTIQRTEQRDSAMYRCASSLVVGQGGNEQFFGPGTRLTVL.

The chain carries TRBV4-2 and TRBJ2-2; possibly TRBD1 for D (5 bases). The V and J ends lost 4 bases and 3 bases respectively, with 15 bases between them. The germline V gene has CDR1 LGHNA and CDR2 YNFKEQ. The CDR3 spans 16 residues. Written as DNA, the CDR3 is TGTGCCAGCAGCCCCACAACCAGGGTTGACACCGGGGAGCTGTTTTTT. Translation gives CASSPTTRVDTGELFF.

The genes are TRBV7-9 and TRBJ2-7, with D uncertain. This CDR3 is built from 11 residues. The V and J ends lost 6 bases and 6 bases respectively, with 9 bases between them. Per the germline V gene, CDR1 is SEHNR and CDR2 is FQNEAQ (reference sequence). The CDR3 bases are TGTGCCAGCAGGGAAATTCTCGAGCAGTACTTC. Its translation: CASREILEQYF.

The chain uses TRBV7-6 and TRBJ2-5, with D possibly TRBD2 on 6 matching bases. Trimming pared 1 base from V and 3 bases from J, leaving 9 bases between. The CDR3 extends over 14 amino acids. Germline V gene sequence: CDR1 SGHVS, CDR2 FNYEAQ. DNA of the CDR3: TGTGCCAGCAGCTTAGACGGCGGGGAAGAGACCCAGTACTTC. Amino acids: CASSLDGGEETQYF.